One sample yielded the 27 T cell receptor beta chains listed below, sequenced in a study of T cells in narcolepsy. Measured with immunoSEQ multiplex PCR; TCRdb has only the in-frame clones, and not every one. The sample holds over 30,000 clones, 70% to 90% seen once. Sequencing input: CD45RA- memory CD4+ T cells from PBMCs. The source of these receptors is a human donor with narcolepsy.

The CDR3 DNA reads TGTGCCAGCAGTTTAGTGGCTAGCGGGGGGCACATTCAGTACTTC. Translated: CASSLVASGGHIQYF. The chain couples TRBV27 to TRBJ2-4, with 11 nucleotides matching TRBD2. J was trimmed by 8 bases and V by 2 bases; bases with no gene match: 5. From germline, CDR1 is MNHEY and CDR2 SMNVEV (reference sequence). The CDR3 extends over 15 amino acids.

This chain uses TRBV5-1 with TRBJ2-7; D possibly uses TRBD1 or TRBD2 (5 bases each). The CDR3 has 15 amino acids. Trimming took 0 bases from V and 5 from J, leaving 15 bases between them. CDR1 is SGHRS and CDR2 is YFSETQ in the germline V gene. CDR3 sequence: CASSLAGPTGHEQYF. DNA of the CDR3: TGCGCCAGCAGCTTGGCCGGACCTACGGGGCACGAGCAGTACTTC.

The chain joins TRBV6-5 to TRBJ1-2; D gene uncertain. The V end lost 11 bases, the J end lost 4 bases, and 11 bases lay between the germline ends. This CDR3 is 11 amino acids long. Germline CDR1 MNHEY, CDR2 SVGAGI. CDR3 loop: CAVLEIYGYTF. The DNA for the CDR3 is TGTGCCGTTCTAGAAATCTATGGCTACACCTTC.

The chain links TRBV2 to TRBJ2-5, with a possible D match to TRBD2 (5 bases). V was shortened by 1 base and J by 7 bases, with 10 bases between the two germline ends. CDR3 length equals 13 residues. The germline CDR1 and CDR2 sequences are SNHLY and FYNNEI. The CDR3 nucleotides are TGTGCCAGCAGTGAAGGGGAGAGAGGGACCCAGTACTTC. Translating it yields CASSEGERGTQYF.

CDR3 protein: CASTGLGPYNEQFF. In DNA form, the CDR3 reads TGTGCCAGCACGGGACTAGGACCATACAATGAGCAGTTCTTC. The V and J genes are TRBV2 and TRBJ2-1; 8 positions agree with TRBD2. This CDR3 spans 14 amino acids. The germline V gene encodes CDR1 SNHLY and CDR2 FYNNEI. V shed 7 bases, J shed 4 bases, and the junction held 6 bases outside the gene matches.

The chain joins TRBV9 to TRBJ2-7, with 9 bases lining up with TRBD1. V was pared by 0 bases and J by 6 bases, with 4 bases of the junction left unmatched. The germline V gene encodes CDR1 SGDLS and CDR2 YYNGEE. The CDR3 length is 14 residues. This CDR3 reads CASSVVQGAGEQYF. CDR3 bases: TGTGCCAGCAGCGTAGTACAGGGGGCCGGCGAGCAGTACTTC.

The chain couples TRBV10-3 to TRBJ2-3; TRBD2 matches at 7 bases. The ends lost 8 bases at V and 0 bases at J; junction bases unmatched: 8. The germline gives CDR1 ENHRY, CDR2 SYGVKD. There are 15 residues in the CDR3. The CDR3 reads CAIGPWGGSTDTQYF. The CDR3 region has the DNA TGTGCCATCGGGCCCTGGGGGGGGAGCACAGATACGCAGTATTTT.

This sequence joins TRBV5-1 and TRBJ1-1; 8 nucleotides align to TRBD1. Trimming cost V 0 bases and J 1 base; bases outside gene matches: 8. Germline V lookup: CDR1 SGHRS, CDR2 YFSETQ. The CDR3 sequence is 17 residues long. The CDR3: CASSLGQGAWGNTEAFF. In DNA form, the CDR3 reads TGCGCCAGCAGCTTGGGTCAGGGGGCCTGGGGGAACACTGAAGCTTTCTTT.

This sequence joins TRBV4-3 and TRBJ1-6; the D gene is possibly TRBD1 (6 bases). The germline gives CDR1 LGHNA, CDR2 YSLEER. V was shortened by 3 bases and J by 14 bases, with 20 bases between the two germline ends. The CDR3 sequence is 15 residues long. DNA of the CDR3: TGCGCCAGCAGCCAGGAGAGGGACAAACTCCTCACCCTCCACTTT. It translates to CASSQERDKLLTLHF.

The sample holds a few counts of this clone. The chain links TRBV7-2 to TRBJ1-6; D remains unclear. This CDR3 has 14 residues. V lost 5 bases and J lost 1, with 6 bases in between. Germline CDR1 and CDR2: SGHTA and FQGNSA. The CDR3 nucleotides are TGTGCCAGCAGCCTTACGTCCTATAATTCACCCCTCCACTTT. Its translation: CASSLTSYNSPLHF. Variable domain in full (rest from reference TRBV7-2 and TRBJ1-6): GAGVSQSPSNKVTEKGKDVELRCDPISGHTALYWYRQSLGQGLEFLIYFQGNSAPDKSGLPSDRFSAERTGGSVSTLTIQRTQQEDSAVYLCASSLTSYNSPLHFGNGTRLTVT.

In this sample, this clone turned up a few times. The chain recombines TRBV7-2 with TRBJ2-1, with 11 bases aligning to TRBD2. The CDR3 loop spans 12 amino acids. Looked up from germline, CDR1 is SGHTA and CDR2 is FQGNSA. Trimming removed 5 bases from V and 15 bases from J; junction bases left unmatched: 6. In DNA form, the CDR3 reads TGTGCCAGCAGCGTACTAGCGGGGGCGGGGTTCTTC. This codes for CASSVLAGAGFF.

This clone has only one observation. The chain uses TRBV19 and TRBJ1-3, with TRBD1 matching over 8 bases. Germline values: CDR1 LNHDA, CDR2 SQIVND (reference sequence). V dropped 5 bases and J dropped 4; count of bases not matched to a gene: 10. This CDR3 contains 16 residues. Written as DNA, the CDR3 is TGTGCCAGTAGTGCGCCGGGACAGGCCACGGGAAACACCATATATTTT. Its translation: CASSAPGQATGNTIYF.

The V call is TRBV5-6, the J call TRBJ2-7; the match to TRBD2 covers 8 bases. CDR1 and CDR2 (germline): SGHDT, YYEEEE. Trimming cost V 4 bases and J 5 bases; bases outside gene matches: 11. CDR3 size: 15 residues. Here the CDR3 DNA reads TGTGCCAGCAGCCCCTCGGGAGGGCTCGCCCACGAGCAGTACTTC. It translates to CASSPSGGLAHEQYF.

This clone was detected a few times. The V call is TRBV30, the J call TRBJ2-7, with 9 bases lining up with TRBD1. The CDR3 is 14 amino acids. CDR1 and CDR2 from the germline V gene are GTSNPN and SVGIG (reference sequence). V lost 6 bases, J lost 2 bases, and 8 bases stayed unmatched. Here the CDR3 DNA reads TGTGCCTGTATAGGACAGGGGATGGCCTACGAGCAGTACTTC. Amino acid sequence: CACIGQGMAYEQYF.

The V and J genes are TRBV6-5 and TRBJ2-7; maybe TRBD1 (6 bases). The CDR3 loop spans 15 amino acids. V lost 3 bases and J lost 0, with 12 bases in between. Germline values: CDR1 MNHEY, CDR2 SVGAGI. The CDR3 coding sequence is TGTGCCAGCAGTTATGACAGGTGGGGCTCCTACGAGCAGTACTTC. It is translated as CASSYDRWGSYEQYF.

This clone is deemed medium-sized. This chain joins TRBV4-3 and TRBJ2-1, with 9 bases identical to TRBD2. V shed 0 bases, J shed 9 bases, and the junction held 6 bases outside the gene matches. Germline V gene data show CDR1 as LGHNA and CDR2 as YSLEER. This CDR3 comprises 15 residues. CDR3 sequence (DNA): TGCGCCAGCAGCCAAGAGAGGACTAGCGTACTTGAGCAGTTCTTC. Translated: CASSQERTSVLEQFF.

The chain employs TRBV6-6 and TRBJ1-6; 8 bases are shared with TRBD1. Germline loops: CDR1 MNHNY, CDR2 SVGAGI (reference sequence). J was trimmed by 9 bases and V by 7 bases; bases with no gene match: 5. The length of the CDR3 is 13 residues. CDR3 nucleotide sequence: TGTGCCAGCACCTCAGGGGGCGTTTCACCCCTCCACTTT. It translates to CASTSGGVSPLHF.

V usage is TRBV29-1 and J usage is TRBJ2-2, with 8 bases aligning to TRBD2. The CDR3 spans 12 residues. Germline assignment: CDR1 SQVTM and CDR2 ANQGSEA. The trim removed 7 bases at V and 6 bases at J, leaving 4 bases unmatched. The CDR3 is CSGGLVAGELFF. Here the CDR3 DNA reads TGCAGCGGGGGACTAGTAGCCGGGGAGCTGTTTTTT.

A word on this clone: This same CDR3 is encoded by further DNA sequences in the sample. This chain connects TRBV10-2 to TRBJ1-1, with 7 positions matching TRBD1. V was clipped by 3 bases and J by 4 bases; unmatched bases: 8. Germline CDR1 is WSHSY and CDR2 is SAAADI. There are 15 residues in the CDR3. The CDR3 coding sequence is TGCGCCAGCAGTGAAAGGGGGCGCCTGGGCACTGAAGCTTTCTTT. Residues: CASSERGRLGTEAFF.

This chain links TRBV20-1 with TRBJ2-3; D is ambiguous. The CDR3 runs to 11 residues. Germline V CDR1 and CDR2: DFQATT, SNEGSKA (reference sequence). Trimming removed 6 bases at V and 4 bases at J, with 8 bases between. CDR3 sequence: CSAFQPDTQYF. The CDR3 DNA reads as TGCAGTGCGTTCCAGCCAGATACGCAGTATTTT.

The gene calls are TRBV5-4 and TRBJ2-7; no reliable D call. V gave up 0 bases and J gave up 3 bases, with 7 bases separating them. This CDR3 contains 13 residues. CDR1 SGHNT and CDR2 YYREEE come from the germline V gene (reference sequence). The chain's CDR3 is CASSLVDDYEQYF. In nucleotides, the CDR3 is TGTGCCAGCAGCTTGGTAGACGACTACGAGCAGTACTTC.

The genes are TRBV2 and TRBJ2-7; no reliable D call. Trimming stripped 0 bases from V and 9 bases from J, with 15 bases between. Germline CDR1 and CDR2: SNHLY and FYNNEI. The CDR3 is made up of 14 amino acids. The CDR3 bases are TGTGCCAGCAGTGAAGCGAACAGTATCCTGGGGCAGTACTTC. It codes for CASSEANSILGQYF.

J is TRBJ2-3 and V is TRBV7-3; D gene unclear. CDR3 size: 17 residues. The V end lost 5 bases, the J end lost 1 base, and 19 bases lay between the germline ends. The V gene's germline CDR1 is SGHTA and CDR2 FQGTGA. CDR3 loop: CASSHSTGNWGTDTQYF. DNA for the CDR3: TGTGCCAGCAGCCACAGTACTGGCAATTGGGGCACAGATACGCAGTATTTT.

This chain connects TRBV11-2 to TRBJ2-5; 7 positions match TRBD2. In germline, CDR1 is SGHAT, CDR2 FQNNGV. J was trimmed by 1 base and V by 5 bases; bases with no gene match: 13. CDR3 length: 17 amino acids. The DNA of the CDR3 is TGTGCCAGCAGCCTCTTACGTGGAGCGGGGCTCCAAGAGACCCAGTACTTC. Translating gives CASSLLRGAGLQETQYF.

This chain joins TRBV7-2 and TRBJ2-3, with TRBD2 matching over 10 bases. V lost 3 bases and J lost 6; bases outside the gene matches: 6. The V gene's germline CDR1 is SGHTA and CDR2 FQGNSA. The CDR3 runs to 15 residues. The CDR3 DNA follows: TGTGCCAGCAGCTTCGGACTAGCGGATATCGATACGCAGTATTTT. It is translated as CASSFGLADIDTQYF.

A single count supports this clone. V gene TRBV4-3 combines with J gene TRBJ2-1; D perhaps matches TRBD1 (6 bases). V lost 1 base and J 6 bases, leaving 16 bases between the germline ends. CDR3 length equals 16 residues. CDR1 is LGHNA, CDR2 YSLEER, per germline. The CDR3 loop is CASSQVGSGASNEQFF. The CDR3 bases are TGCGCCAGCAGCCAAGTCGGGTCAGGGGCTTCCAATGAGCAGTTCTTC.

This rearrangement joins TRBV29-1 to TRBJ2-3; the match to TRBD2 covers 9 bases. The CDR3 spans 14 residues. Germline CDR1 reads SQVTM; CDR2 reads ANQGSEA. V shed 6 bases and J 3 bases; nucleotides not matched to a gene: 7. The CDR3 coding sequence is TGCAGCGTGAGGGGCGGGGGGGTTACAGATACGCAGTATTTT. Encoded protein: CSVRGGGVTDTQYF.